This T cell receptor (beta chain) originates from a study of T cell responses to AZD1222 COVID-19 vaccine. Study results and limitations: There were mostly white British donors and more females than males, and clonal diversity was possibly underestimated. Repertoire sampling occurred only after the peak T cell response.

V lost 0 bases, J lost 0 bases, and 2 bases stayed unmatched. The germline gives CDR1 SGHRS, CDR2 YFSETQ. The CDR3 length is 16 residues. Details on this clone: Its antigen is not identified.

Assay used: immunoSEQ multiplex PCR; TCRdb lists only in-frame clones, some missing. The table lists approximately 120,000 clones, about 88% of them singletons. The chain is built from TRBV5-1 and TRBJ1-3, with TRBD1 identical over 8 bases. The sample here was peripheral blood, taken on day 0 of AZD1222 vaccination. The receptor's source is an adult in good health. The chain's CDR3 is CASSLGDRTSGNTIYF. The CDR3, as DNA: TGCGCCAGCAGCTTGGGGGACAGGACCTCTGGAAACACCATATATTTT.